This T cell receptor beta chain was documented in a study of shared clonotypes between healthy human individuals (dated by TCRdb to the early 2020s). About the study as a whole: Two women and three men aged 18 to 49 years were included in the cohort. Leukapheresis yielded between about 0.94 and 10 billion PBMCs per donor. For each donor, CD4 naive and CD4 memory were each run on three plates, CD8 naive on two plates, and CD8 memory on one plate. To increase sequencing depth and limit assay-specific biases, TCR repertoire library preparation and sequencing were carried out by different laboratories using diverse techniques. To estimate repertoire size and how much clonotype sharing occurs between individuals, the study deeply sequenced the blood TCR repertoires of five healthy adults.

Concerning this clone: Its antigen has not been determined. The input lacks base qualities; no much larger clone sits a single base away.

The donors were healthy, HIV-negative adults who had no recently reported acute infections or vaccinations. Every donor was a Caucasian adult residing in Nashville, Tennessee, USA. CD4+ T cells were enriched by magnetic negative selection, after which naive cells were positively selected on CD45RA and the negative fraction was taken as the memory subset. Blood was obtained by leukapheresis, after which PBMCs were separated by Ficoll-Histopaque density gradient centrifugation and cryopreserved in liquid nitrogen vapor phase. Purity and quantity of every magnetically sorted T cell population were checked by analytical flow cytometry. Each sorted fraction had its genomic DNA isolated and then quantified by UV absorbance on a Nanodrop 2000c. Overall study results and their limits: Incomplete sequencing was indicated by rarefaction of sorted-subset datasets, despite the large sequencing depth. Pairwise subsampling led to the expectation that sequencing depth would affect the degree of clonotype sharing among donors. Naive subsets generally had larger estimated clonotype richness than memory subsets. Across four donors, roughly 5% of naive CD4, 3% to 4% of naive CD8, roughly 2.2% of memory CD4, and about 0.4% of memory CD8 clonotypes were shared. The genetic and exposure-history diversity represented was limited by the small number of donors. Sampling was restricted to blood, and TCR repertoires in tissue are likely to differ from TCR repertoires in blood. Clonotypes shared by all four sorted-subset donors showed higher generation probabilities than non-shared clonotypes.

From the cysteine through the phenylalanine, the CDR3 covers 12 amino acids. Just CDR3 DNA is preserved here, 36 bases in frame from base 1. Deletion took 3 bases off V and 7 bases off J, with a span of 12 bases between the germline ends. Sequences SQVTM (CDR1) and ANQGSEA (CDR2) are obtained from the germline V gene. Using the deep immunoSEQ assay, multiplex PCR amplified TCR CDR3 regions from genomic DNA. Extracted genomic DNA from each cell subset was distributed evenly across all wells of several immunoSEQ 96-well plates, and each plate was treated as a replicate. For sorted subsets, each replicate PCR was loaded with roughly 0.2 ug genomic DNA, equivalent to 30,000 or so T cell genomes. The purified libraries were quantified using a Qubit 3.0 fluorometer, sized with a Bioanalyzer 2100, and then quantified again using the KAPA Library Quantification kit. Each immunoSEQ 96-well plate was sequenced on its own single-read 150-cycle Illumina NextSeq 550 flow cell. The authors' pipeline ran thus. Because the immunoSEQ output held only junctional sequences and lacked quality scores, the filtering could not match the filtering applied to full-length reads. Sequences were annotated with PyIR, a Python wrapper for IgBLAST v1.9, and V/J genes and CDR3 were assigned using IMGT germline references. Reads with weak V/J assignments (E-value above 1e-6), missing CDR3, stop codons, out-of-frame junctions, or ambiguous translated residues were removed. V3J clonotypes were defined as sequences sharing an identical inferred V gene, J gene, and CDR3 amino acid sequence. Percentage overlap between repertoires was computed as shared unique clonotypes divided by the size of the smaller repertoire. RTK rarefaction, the Chao1 estimator, and Recon v2.1 estimates of unobserved clonotypes were used to assess repertoire richness. Generation probabilities were computed with OLGA for all TCRbeta clonotypes obtained by the gDNA method from several donors. Held by TCRdb, this immuneACCESS table contains in-frame sequences only and omits some clones. Under half of the omission traces to an unresolved V gene where checked; the cause of the rest is unknown. The V and J calls and clone size are taken from that table; D and trimming were inferred from the DNA. Within this sample are roughly 650,000 clones, with about 97% of them counted one time only. The ten most abundant clones make up approximately 0.057% of the sample.

The sequence is built from TRBV29-1 and TRBJ1-1; the D gene lacks a confident call. The sequence was obtained from a woman in her 30s in good health. Sequenced input: naive CD4+ T cells sorted from blood. Sample cell subset or site, as interpreted from the label and publication: CD45RA+ positively selected. CDR3 sequence: CSVDSAAGEAFF. The DNA sequence is given as TGCAGCGTTGATTCGGCAGCCGGTGAAGCTTTCTTT. Beyond the CDR3, the reference TRBV29-1 and TRBJ1-1 genes provide the residues; the full variable domain reads: SAVISQKPSRDICQRGTSLTIQCQVDSQVTMMFWYRQQPGQSLTLIATANQGSEATYESGFVIDKFPISRPNLTFSTLTVSNMSPEDSSIYLCSVDSAAGEAFFGQGTRLTVV.